One sample yielded the 21 T cell receptor beta chains listed below, sequenced in a study of human T cells and chemical hapten exposure. The sample's time point: patch test 1, 2 weeks after DPC sensitization. Regarding treatment: therapeutic diphenylcyclopropenone sensitization with weekly scalp DPC. TCRdb used MiXCR to reprocess the RACE reads, holding one entry per CDR3 protein. The sample shows some 180,000 distinct CDR3 sequences, approximately 20% of them seen only once. This material consisted of whole blood, taken in connection with sensitization to the hapten diphenylcyclopropenone (DPC). The receptors were gathered from a woman between 50 and 59 years old with alopecia areata. Some clones in this sample may be carry-over from other donors' samples.

This clonotype was recorded many times. The genes are TRBV5-6 and TRBJ1-5; D is undetermined. Germline V gives CDR1 SGHDT, CDR2 YYEEEE. V lost 2 bases to trimming and J lost 5 bases, with 17 bases between them. The CDR3 loop spans 16 amino acids. The CDR3 reads CASSFYLGGRDQPQHF. The CDR3 coding sequence is TGTGCCAGCAGCTTCTACCTGGGAGGGAGGGATCAGCCCCAGCATTTT.

The rearrangement links TRBV7-2 to TRBJ1-2, with D hard to call. The CDR3 is 12 residues long. With 5 bases removed from V and 2 bases from J, the gap between germline ends came to 6 bases. Looked up from germline, CDR1 is SGHTA and CDR2 is FQGNSA. The CDR3 spells CASSPENYGYTF. CDR3 DNA: TGTGCCAGCAGCCCAGAAAACTATGGCTACACCTTC.

This clonotype was found a few times. The chain recombines TRBV24-1 with TRBJ2-1; 10 positions agree with TRBD2. CDR3 length equals 15 residues. Germline CDR1 is KGHDR and CDR2 is SFDVKD. The V and J ends lost 4 bases and 7 bases, in that order; junction bases with no gene match: 6. This CDR3 reads CATSDLAGVKNEQFF. The CDR3, as DNA: TGTGCCACCAGTGACCTAGCGGGAGTAAAGAATGAGCAGTTCTTC.

This chain links TRBV20-1 with TRBJ1-5; tentative D call: TRBD1 (6 bases). V lost 6 bases and J lost 3, with 15 bases in between. CDR3 size: 14 residues. CDR1 is DFQATT, CDR2 SNEGSKA, per germline (reference sequence). CDR3 nucleotide sequence: TGCAGTGCCCAAAGGGGGGAGATCAATCAGCCCCAGCATTTT. This gives the protein CSAQRGEINQPQHF.

The chain links TRBV7-2 to TRBJ2-5; TRBD2 might be the D (5 bases). From germline, CDR1 is SGHTA and CDR2 FQGNSA. The CDR3 spans 13 residues. Trimming stripped 3 bases from V and 8 bases from J, with 13 bases between. The CDR3 bases are TGTGCCAGCAGCTTTGGTCTGTCTAGCACCCAGTACTTC. This encodes CASSFGLSSTQYF.

This sequence joins TRBV15 and TRBJ2-5, with 10 bases lining up with TRBD2. The CDR3 loop spans 15 amino acids. From germline, CDR1 is LNHNV and CDR2 YYDKDF (reference sequence). V lost 3 bases, J lost 3 bases, and 4 bases stayed unmatched. Here the CDR3 reads CATSRGLAGEETQYF. The CDR3 nucleotides read TGTGCCACCAGCAGGGGTCTAGCGGGAGAAGAGACCCAGTACTTC.

This clonotype has more than one count but fewer than ten. The rearrangement joins TRBV20-1 to TRBJ1-1; TRBD1 agrees at 7 bases. Unmatched junction bases numbered 8, after V lost 3 bases and J lost 4 bases. The germline gives CDR1 DFQATT, CDR2 SNEGSKA (reference sequence). The CDR3 has 14 amino acids. CDR3 nucleotide sequence: TGCAGTGCTAGCCCCGGGACAGCGATCACTGAAGCTTTCTTT. This sequence encodes CSASPGTAITEAFF.

The chain couples TRBV7-3 to TRBJ2-1, with D unclear. Per germline, CDR1 SGHTA and CDR2 FQGTGA. This CDR3 contains 13 residues. The V and J ends lost 1 base and 8 bases respectively, with 9 bases between them. The CDR3 region is CASSLRGIDEQFF. The CDR3 region has the DNA TGTGCCAGCAGCTTAAGGGGTATCGATGAGCAGTTCTTC.

The V and J genes are TRBV12-3 or TRBV12-4 and TRBJ1-1; 11 bases are a match to TRBD1. CDR3 length: 16 amino acids. V was pared by 1 base and J by 1 base, with 2 bases of the junction left unmatched. The CDR3 DNA sequence: TGTGCCAGCAGTTTAGGGGACAGGGGGAGGAACACTGAAGCTTTCTTT. Translation: CASSLGDRGRNTEAFF.

J is TRBJ1-3 and V is TRBV29-1; D remains ambiguous. The CDR3 length is 13 residues. The germline CDR1 and CDR2 sequences are SQVTM and ANQGSEA. Deletions cut 0 bases from V and 4 bases from J, with 7 bases between. The CDR3 region has the DNA TGCAGCGTTGAAGAGGGAGGGGGAAACACCATATATTTT. Protein: CSVEEGGGNTIYF.

The table lists this clonotype with a few counts. The chain carries TRBV7-9 and TRBJ2-1; TRBD1 matches 9 bases. Germline V gene data show CDR1 as SEHNR and CDR2 as FQNEAQ (reference sequence). V dropped 5 bases and J dropped 7; count of bases not matched to a gene: 9. The CDR3 extends over 15 amino acids. The DNA for the CDR3 is TGTGCCAGCAGCCCTCCGGGACAGGGATCGAATGAGCAGTTCTTC. It encodes CASSPPGQGSNEQFF.

Only a few counts were recorded for this clonotype. The chain recombines TRBV5-6 with TRBJ1-1, with D unclear. Germline-derived CDR1 and CDR2 are SGHDT and YYEEEE. The CDR3 runs 14 residues. Between the trimmed V and J ends, which lost 3 bases and 1 base, there was a span of 10 bases. CDR3 DNA sequence: TGTGCCAGCAGCTGGTGGGATAGGAACACTGAAGCTTTCTTT. It codes for CASSWWDRNTEAFF. Together with reference TRBV5-6 and TRBJ1-1, the CDR3 gives the full variable domain: DAGVTQSPTHLIKTRGQQVTLRCSPKSGHDTVSWYQQALGQGPQFIFQYYEEEERQRGNFPDRFSGHQFPNYSSELNVNALLLGDSALYLCASSWWDRNTEAFFGQGTRLTVV.

The rearrangement uses TRBV27 and TRBJ2-2, with D hard to call. Germline values: CDR1 MNHEY, CDR2 SMNVEV (reference sequence). The length of the CDR3 is 14 residues. V was shortened by 7 bases and J by 4 bases, with 13 bases between the two germline ends. CDR3: CASTAGLFTGELFF. CDR3 sequence (DNA): TGTGCCAGCACCGCTGGTCTATTCACCGGGGAGCTGTTTTTT.

The V and J genes are TRBV7-9 and TRBJ2-1; TRBD1 agrees at 8 bases. V was pared by 3 bases and J by 7 bases, with 5 bases of the junction left unmatched. The CDR3 spans 14 residues. Germline V lookup: CDR1 SEHNR, CDR2 FQNEAQ (reference sequence). CDR3 bases: TGTGCCAGCAGCTTCAGACAGGGGAGGAATGAGCAGTTCTTC. Residues: CASSFRQGRNEQFF.

In nucleotides, the CDR3 is TGTGCCAGCTCTAGCGGAGTGATCACAGATACGCAGTATTTT. This gives the protein CASSSGVITDTQYF. This chain joins TRBV7-3 and TRBJ2-3, with TRBD2 matching over 7 bases. The V segment lost 8 bases and the J segment 2 bases; nucleotides outside the gene matches: 7. CDR3 size: 14 residues. CDR1 SGHTA and CDR2 FQGTGA come from the germline V gene. The entire variable domain, with the rest obtained from reference TRBV7-3 and TRBJ2-3, is as follows: GAGVSQTPSNKVTEKGKYVELRCDPISGHTALYWYRQSLGQGPEFLIYFQGTGAADDSGLPNDRFFAVRPEGSVSTLKIQRTERGDSAVYLCASSSGVITDTQYFGPGTRLTVL.

The V call is TRBV15, the J call TRBJ2-3; 14 positions match TRBD2. The CDR3 totals 18 residues. Germline CDR1 LNHNV, CDR2 YYDKDF (reference sequence). The trim removed 2 bases at V and 6 bases at J, leaving 10 bases unmatched. CDR3 bases: TGTGCCACCAGCAGAAATCTAGGGACTAGCGGGAGAGGGGATACGCAGTATTTT. It is translated as CATSRNLGTSGRGDTQYF.

In DNA form, the CDR3 reads TGCAGCGCAATAGGGGGCCACACTGAAGCTTTCTTT. Its protein product is CSAIGGHTEAFF. V is TRBV29-1 and J is TRBJ1-1; 7 nucleotides match TRBD1. The CDR3 runs to 12 residues. The germline gives CDR1 SQVTM, CDR2 ANQGSEA. V trimming: 7 bases; J trimming: 3 bases; junction bases outside the gene matches: 5.

V gene TRBV12-3 or TRBV12-4 combines with J gene TRBJ2-7; D is uncertain. The CDR3 has 11 residues. The ends were cut back, 3 bases at V and 8 bases at J, with 8 bases in the middle. The CDR3, as DNA: TGTGCCAGCAGTTTGGGCCCGCAGCAGTACTTC. It yields the protein CASSLGPQQYF.

This clonotype was picked up many times. The chain combines TRBV29-1 with TRBJ2-7, with TRBD2 matching 9 bases. J lost 3 bases, V lost 4 bases, and 4 bases had no gene match. The germline V gene has CDR1 SQVTM and CDR2 ANQGSEA. The CDR3 is 13 amino acids. The CDR3 protein is CSVGSGSFYEQYF. In nucleotides, the CDR3 is TGCAGCGTTGGTAGCGGGAGCTTCTACGAGCAGTACTTC.

This chain connects TRBV5-1 to TRBJ2-5; D ambiguous. The CDR3 consists of 14 residues. V was pared by 1 base and J by 7 bases, with 14 bases between. From germline, CDR1 is SGHRS and CDR2 YFSETQ. The CDR3 loop is CASSLWSGEGTQYF. CDR3 nucleotides: TGCGCCAGCAGCTTGTGGTCAGGAGAAGGGACCCAGTACTTC.

The V and J genes are TRBV6-5 and TRBJ1-1; D is possibly TRBD1 (5 bases). V lost 6 bases to trimming and J lost 4 bases, with 15 bases between them. In germline, CDR1 is MNHEY, CDR2 SVGAGI. This CDR3 contains 14 residues. CDR3 in DNA: TGTGCCAGCAGCTTAAATCGAAGGGGCACTGAAGCTTTCTTT. This codes for CASSLNRRGTEAFF.